This T cell receptor (beta chain) was retrieved from a study of blood T cell repertoires in COVID-19. Germline values: CDR1 MDHEN, CDR2 SYDVKM. The CDR3 runs 15 residues. V dropped 6 bases and J dropped 4 bases, with 18 bases sitting between them. Clones were read by immunoSEQ multiplex PCR, and TCRdb kept only the in-frame ones, dropping some. The sample lists approximately 290,000 clones, around 91% occurring once. The source is a woman between 18 and 29 years old with acute COVID-19. V and J are TRBV28 and TRBJ1-2, with a weak D call TRBD1 (6 bases). Material for sequencing was PBMCs or T cells enriched from blood (not recorded which). The CDR3 protein is CASSPLRGVIYGYTF. DNA for the CDR3: TGTGCCAGCAGCCCCCTCAGGGGCGTGATCTATGGCTACACCTTC.